The T cell receptor beta chain under discussion was sequenced for a study of shared clonotypes between healthy human individuals. Points from the study as a whole: As a rule, naive subsets had a larger estimated richness than memory subsets.

On this clone itself: The antigen remains unidentified.

All the donors were Caucasian adults who lived in Nashville, Tennessee. It was at deep level that the assay was run. The method was immunoSEQ multiplex PCR; TCRdb's version includes in-frame clones alone and lacks a portion of them. Here the sample spans about 2,500,000 clones, approximately 92% being singletons. The CDR3 is made up of 13 amino acids. Germline values: CDR1 KGHSH, CDR2 LQKENI. V shed 4 bases and J shed 1 base, with 8 bases lying between them. Sequenced sample: naive CD4+ T cells sorted from blood. Noted subset: CD45RA+ positively selected. The sequence came from a man aged 18 to 29 in good health. The rearrangement uses TRBV18 and TRBJ2-7; D call uncertain. The CDR3 DNA sequence: TGTGCCAGCTCACAGCCAGGATCCTACGAGCAGTACTTC. The encoded protein is CASSQPGSYEQYF.